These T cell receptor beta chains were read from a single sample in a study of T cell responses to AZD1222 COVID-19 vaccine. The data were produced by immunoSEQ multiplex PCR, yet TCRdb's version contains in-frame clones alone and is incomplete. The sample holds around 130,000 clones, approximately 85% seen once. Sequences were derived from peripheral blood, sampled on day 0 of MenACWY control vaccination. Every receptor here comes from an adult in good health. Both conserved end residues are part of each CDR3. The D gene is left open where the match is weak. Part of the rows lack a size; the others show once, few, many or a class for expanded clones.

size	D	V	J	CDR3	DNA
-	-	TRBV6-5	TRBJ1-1	CASSRRGMNTEAFF	TGTGCCAGCAGCCGCAGGGGTATGAACACTGAAGCTTTCTTT
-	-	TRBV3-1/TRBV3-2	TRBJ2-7	CASSQYTSYEQYF	TGTGCCAGCAGCCAATATACTTCCTACGAGCAGTACTTC
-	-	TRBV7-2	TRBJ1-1	CASSQKAVNTEAFF	TGTGCCAGCTCGCAGAAGGCGGTGAACACTGAAGCTTTCTTT
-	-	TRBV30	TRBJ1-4	CAWSVLGEKLFF	TGTGCCTGGAGTGTACTAGGGGAAAAACTGTTTTTT
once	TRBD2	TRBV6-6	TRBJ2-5	CASSPNSGRGETQYF	TGTGCCAGCAGTCCTAATAGCGGGAGAGGGGAGACCCAGTACTTC
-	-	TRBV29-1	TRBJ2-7	CSVAHRQTYEQYF	TGCAGCGTTGCTCACCGACAGACCTACGAGCAGTACTTC
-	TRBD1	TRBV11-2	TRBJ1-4	CASSSLGTGLRDEKLFF	TGTGCCAGCAGCTCACTGGGGACAGGGCTGCGCGATGAAAAACTGTTTTTT
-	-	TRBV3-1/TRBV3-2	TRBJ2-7	CASSQDGAGAVSLGEQYF	TGTGCCAGCAGCCAAGATGGGGCAGGGGCCGTCTCCTTAGGGGAGCAGTACTTC
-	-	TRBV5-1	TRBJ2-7	CASSLDGGTGSEQYF	TGCGCCAGCAGCTTGGATGGCGGGACGGGTTCGGAGCAGTACTTC
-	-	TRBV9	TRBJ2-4	CASSVGAIRGERENIQYF	TGTGCCAGCAGCGTAGGAGCCATCAGGGGGGAGCGGGAAAACATTCAGTACTTC
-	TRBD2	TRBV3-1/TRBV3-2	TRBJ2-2	CASSPGLAVNTGELFF	TGTGCCAGCAGCCCCGGACTAGCGGTGAACACCGGGGAGCTGTTTTTT
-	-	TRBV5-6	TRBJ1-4	CASSRIATNEKLFF	TGTGCCAGCAGCCGTATTGCAACTAATGAAAAACTGTTTTTT
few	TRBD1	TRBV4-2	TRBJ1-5	CASSQEGQGGQPQHF	TGTGCCAGCAGCCAAGAGGGGCAGGGGGGTCAGCCCCAGCATTTT
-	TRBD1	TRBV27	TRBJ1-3	CASGGTGGNTIYF	TGTGCCAGCGGCGGGACAGGGGGAAACACCATATATTTT
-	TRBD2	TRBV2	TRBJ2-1	CASSDLAGTGNEQFF	TGTGCCAGCAGTGATCTAGCGGGAACGGGGAATGAGCAGTTCTTC
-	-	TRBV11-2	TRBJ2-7	CASSLTPGLPYEQYF	TGTGCCAGCAGCTTAACGCCGGGACTGCCCTACGAGCAGTACTTC
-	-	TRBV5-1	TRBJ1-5	CASSLDGSGSNQPQHF	TGCGCCAGCAGCTTGGATGGGTCGGGGAGCAATCAGCCCCAGCATTTT
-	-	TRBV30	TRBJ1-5	CAWTPYSNQPQHF	TGTGCCTGGACCCCTTATAGCAATCAGCCCCAGCATTTT
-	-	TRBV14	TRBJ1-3	CASSPTLGNTIYF	TGTGCCAGCAGCCCGACGCTTGGAAACACCATATATTTT
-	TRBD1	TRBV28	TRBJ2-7	CASSLSQGVQYF	TGTGCCAGCAGTTTATCACAGGGGGTGCAGTACTTC
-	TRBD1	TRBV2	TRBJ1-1	CASSAQGVRTEAFF	TGTGCCAGCAGTGCCCAGGGGGTGCGGACTGAAGCTTTCTTT
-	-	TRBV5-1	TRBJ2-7	CASSRDTYYEQYF	TGCGCCAGCAGCCGGGACACATACTACGAGCAGTACTTC
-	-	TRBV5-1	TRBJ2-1	CASRSEANHNEQFF	TGCGCCAGCAGATCGGAGGCTAATCACAATGAGCAGTTCTTC
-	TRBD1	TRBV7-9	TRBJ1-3	CASSSGTGVATIYF	TGTGCCAGCAGCTCCGGGACAGGGGTAGCCACCATATATTTT
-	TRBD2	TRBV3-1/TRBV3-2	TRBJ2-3	CASSPISGRVRDTQYF	TGTGCCAGCAGCCCAATTAGCGGGAGAGTGCGAGATACGCAGTATTTT
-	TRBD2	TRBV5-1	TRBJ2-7	CASSSRTSGSIYEQYF	TGCGCCAGCAGCTCCAGGACTAGCGGGAGTATCTACGAGCAGTACTTC
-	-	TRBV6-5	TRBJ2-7	CASSYSYSYEQYF	TGTGCCAGCAGTTACTCTTACAGCTACGAGCAGTACTTC
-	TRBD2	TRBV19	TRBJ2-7	CASSTNSGLAIYEQYF	TGTGCCAGTAGTACCAACTCGGGACTAGCAATCTACGAGCAGTACTTC
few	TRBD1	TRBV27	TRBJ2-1	CASSLRTGSSYNEQFF	TGTGCCAGCAGTTTACGGACAGGGAGCTCCTACAATGAGCAGTTCTTC
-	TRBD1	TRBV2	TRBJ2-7	CASSFTGTGRSYEQYF	TGTGCCAGCAGTTTTACCGGGACAGGGCGCTCCTACGAGCAGTACTTC
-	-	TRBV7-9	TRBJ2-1	CASSSTGEFF	TGTGCCAGCAGCTCAACCGGGGAGTTCTTC
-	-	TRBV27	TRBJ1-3	CASSTGISGNTIYF	TGTGCCAGCAGTACAGGGATCTCTGGAAACACCATATATTTT
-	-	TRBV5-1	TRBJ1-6	CASSPDRPNSPLHF	TGCGCCAGCAGCCCTGACAGACCGAATTCACCCCTCCACTTT
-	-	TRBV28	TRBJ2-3	CASSSQGGPTDTQYF	TGTGCCAGCAGTTCACAGGGTGGCCCCACAGATACGCAGTATTTT
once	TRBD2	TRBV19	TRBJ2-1	CASSSSGSVGEQFF	TGTGCCAGTAGTTCTAGCGGGAGCGTTGGTGAGCAGTTCTTC
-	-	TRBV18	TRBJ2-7	CASSLAHNSYEQYF	TGTGCCAGCTCACTAGCGCATAACTCCTACGAGCAGTACTTC
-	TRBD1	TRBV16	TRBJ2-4	CASSQWTGKNIQYF	TGTGCCAGCAGCCAATGGACAGGAAAAAACATTCAGTACTTC
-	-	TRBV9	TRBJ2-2	CASSVVGTGELFF	TGTGCCAGCAGCGTAGTTGGTACCGGGGAGCTGTTTTTT
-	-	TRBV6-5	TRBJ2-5	CASSSGLGETQYF	TGTGCCAGCAGTTCGGGCCTTGGGGAGACCCAGTACTTC
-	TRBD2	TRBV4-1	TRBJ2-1	CASSQEVLAGGQSEQFF	TGCGCCAGCAGCCAAGAGGTCCTGGCGGGAGGCCAGAGTGAGCAGTTCTTC
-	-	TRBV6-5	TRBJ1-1	CASSPLGGMNTEAFF	TGTGCCAGCAGCCCCCTCGGCGGCATGAACACTGAAGCTTTCTTT
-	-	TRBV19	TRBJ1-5	CASSIQPPGNQPQHF	TGTGCCAGTAGTATCCAACCTCCGGGCAATCAGCCCCAGCATTTT
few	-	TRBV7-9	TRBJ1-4	CASSPHRGQGNEKLFF	TGTGCCAGCAGCCCCCATCGGGGGCAGGGTAATGAAAAACTGTTTTTT
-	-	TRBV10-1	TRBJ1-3	CASSGRGTGNTIYF	TGCGCCAGCAGCGGAAGGGGTACTGGAAACACCATATATTTT
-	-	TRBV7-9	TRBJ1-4	CASSLGQPTNEKLFF	TGTGCCAGCAGCTTGGGACAACCAACTAATGAAAAACTGTTTTTT
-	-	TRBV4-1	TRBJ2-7	CASSQFPRPAPQYEQYF	TGCGCCAGCAGCCAATTTCCCCGGCCCGCACCCCAATACGAGCAGTACTTC
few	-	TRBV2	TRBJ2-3	CASSEQRLRGTDTQYF	TGTGCCAGCAGTGAGCAGCGGCTTAGGGGCACAGATACGCAGTATTTT
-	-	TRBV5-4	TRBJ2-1	CASSLGSAVYNEQFF	TGTGCCAGCAGCTTAGGCAGCGCCGTGTACAATGAGCAGTTCTTC
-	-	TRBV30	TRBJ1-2	CAGWTQSFTNYGYTF	TGTGCCGGTTGGACACAATCCTTTACTAACTATGGCTACACCTTC
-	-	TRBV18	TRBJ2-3	CASSPPLGTSLDTQYF	TGTGCCAGCTCACCACCGCTCGGAACTAGCCTAGATACGCAGTATTTT